The sequence of this T cell receptor (beta chain) was determined in a study of cytomegalovirus exposure and HLA in healthy donors. To note about this clone: The antigen remains unidentified.

The V and J ends lost 1 base and 3 bases respectively, with 11 bases between them. The CDR3 totals 15 residues. The germline V gene encodes CDR1 SGHRS and CDR2 YFSETQ. Study-wide results and limits: According to an earlier analysis, most TCR beta V segments yielded productive rearrangements about 90% or about 30% of the time. Later analysis reportedly placed an Asian-associated ancestry cluster below the approximately 700-donor mean in N-insertions. Among TCR beta chains, those listed as cytomegalovirus-associated numbered about 150.

PCR primers comprised 60 Vbeta and 13 Jbeta primers. The protocol was immunoSEQ multiplex PCR, while the TCRdb copy is restricted to in-frame clones and leaves out a portion. The profile covers fewer than 200,000 clones, with about four fifths appearing a single time and less than 3.5% taken by the ten largest. Sequencing was carried out using PBMCs. The receptor was isolated from a female donor in good health and CMV-seronegative. This chain links TRBV5-1 with TRBJ2-1; TRBD1 is a possible D gene (6 bases). CDR3 coding DNA: TGCGCCAGCAGCTTGTCCCAGGGGATCTACAATGAGCAGTTCTTC. Translating gives CASSLSQGIYNEQFF.